The rows below give T cell receptor beta chains drawn from one sample of a study of T cells in tuberculosis. The assay was immunoSEQ multiplex PCR, and TCRdb's table has in-frame clones only and misses some. The table has some 34,000 clones, about 85% seen once. Sequenced here: PBMCs, sampled at tuberculosis diagnosis. The receptors shown here come from an adult with tuberculosis. The CDR3 runs from the conserved cysteine through the conserved F or W. A D gene is named only where the DNA matches it firmly. Clone size is not always given. Where it is, it says once, few, many or a class for expanded clones.

d_call	v_call	j_call	clone_size	cdr3_nt	cdr3_aa
NA	TRBV4-1	TRBJ1-1	NA	TGCGCCAGCAGCCAAGGAATCCGGGCCGGGGGCACTGAAGCTTTCTTT	CASSQGIRAGGTEAFF
NA	TRBV4-3	TRBJ2-7	NA	TGCGCCAGCAGCCAAGAGGTTAGATCCTACGAGCAGTACTTC	CASSQEVRSYEQYF
NA	TRBV7-2	TRBJ2-4	NA	TGTGCCAGCAGCTTCCCAACTAGTGCCAAAAACATTCAGTACTTC	CASSFPTSAKNIQYF
NA	TRBV10-1	TRBJ2-2	NA	TGCGCCAGCACGCGGGGCCCGAACACCGGGGAGCTGTTTTTT	CASTRGPNTGELFF
NA	TRBV27	TRBJ1-2	NA	TGTGCCAGCAGCAGACAGGACCCTAACTATGGCTACACCTTC	CASSRQDPNYGYTF
NA	TRBV28	TRBJ1-2	NA	TGTGAATCCCGCAAGTCCGGGGGATTGACCCGACCATTATATGGCTACACCTTC	CESRKSGGLTRPLYGYTF
NA	TRBV6-5	TRBJ2-7	NA	TGTGCCAGCAGTCGGGACTACGAGCAGTACTTC	CASSRDYEQYF
NA	TRBV28	TRBJ1-1	NA	TGTGCCACCGTCCGGAACACTGAAGCTTTCTTT	CATVRNTEAFF
TRBD1	TRBV2	TRBJ1-4	NA	TGTGCCAGCAGACCCGGGACAGTTGCAACTAATGAAAAACTGTTTTTT	CASRPGTVATNEKLFF
NA	TRBV5-6	TRBJ1-3	NA	TGTGCCAGCAGCTTGGACAGATTCTCTGGAAACACCATATATTTT	CASSLDRFSGNTIYF
TRBD2	TRBV30	TRBJ2-3	once	TGTGCCTGGAGTGTACCGGGGGGGCCCTCAGATACGCAGTATTTT	CAWSVPGGPSDTQYF
NA	TRBV5-1	TRBJ2-3	NA	TGCGCCAGCAGCTTGGCCCTCTTGGACAGCCTCACAGATACGCAGTATTTT	CASSLALLDSLTDTQYF
NA	TRBV30	TRBJ1-2	NA	TGTGCTTCAGGGGTTAACTATGGCTACACCTTC	CASGVNYGYTF
NA	TRBV30	TRBJ2-7	NA	TGTGCCTGGAGTGTGGGCCAGGCCCCCTCCTACGAGCAGTACTTC	CAWSVGQAPSYEQYF
TRBD2	TRBV4-1	TRBJ2-5	NA	TGCGCCAGCAGCGGACTAGCGGAGACCCAGTACTTC	CASSGLAETQYF
NA	TRBV7-2	TRBJ2-7	NA	TGTGCCAGCAGCTTAATTAACTACGAGCAGTACTTC	CASSLINYEQYF
TRBD1	TRBV27	TRBJ1-2	NA	TGTGCCAGCAGTTTTAACACAGGGGGAAGTGGCTACACCTTC	CASSFNTGGSGYTF
NA	TRBV4-3	TRBJ2-7	few	TGCGCCAGCAGCCAGAATGCGGGCTCCTACGAGCAGTACTTC	CASSQNAGSYEQYF
NA	TRBV7-9	TRBJ1-2	NA	TGTGCCAGCAGCTTATCCTCCGCTGATGCTAGCTATGGCTACACCTTC	CASSLSSADASYGYTF
NA	TRBV10-1	TRBJ2-2	once	TGCGCCAGCAGTGTTAGTCGAGGGGGTGCCGGGGAGCTGTTTTTT	CASSVSRGGAGELFF
NA	TRBV27	TRBJ2-7	NA	TGTGCCAGCAGTCCCGGAGGGGCCTACGAGCAGTACTTC	CASSPGGAYEQYF
NA	TRBV7-9	TRBJ1-1	once	TGTGCCAGCAGCTCCCGACAGGCCACAGGGATGCGGGACACTGAAGCTTTCTTT	CASSSRQATGMRDTEAFF
TRBD2	TRBV10-3	TRBJ2-3	NA	TGTGCCATCAGGAAATCTCTACTAGCGGGGGGCCTCAACAGCACAGATACGCAGTATTTT	CAIRKSLLAGGLNSTDTQYF
TRBD2	TRBV30	TRBJ2-7	once	TGTGCCTGGAGAATAGCGGGGGGGAGCTCCTACGAGCAGTACTTC	CAWRIAGGSSYEQYF
NA	TRBV5-1	TRBJ2-7	NA	TGCGCCAGAGGACTTAAATCCTACGAGCAGTACTTC	CARGLKSYEQYF
TRBD2	TRBV4-2	TRBJ2-3	NA	TGTGCCAGCAGCCAAGATCTCGGGATTAGCGGGGGCCCTATCACAGATACGCAGTATTTT	CASSQDLGISGGPITDTQYF
NA	TRBV5-4	TRBJ1-1	NA	TGTGCCAGCAGCCCCAGGGATTCGAACACTGAAGCTTTCTTT	CASSPRDSNTEAFF
NA	TRBV6-1	TRBJ2-3	once	TGTGCCAGCAGTACAGCAGGTACGCAGTATTTT	CASSTAGTQYF
NA	TRBV6-1	TRBJ2-5	NA	TGTGCCAGCAGTGAATGGAGACCCCAAGAGACCCAGTACTTC	CASSEWRPQETQYF
NA	TRBV2	TRBJ1-5	few	TGTGCCAGCACCGAGAGGAGGGACCAGCCCCAGCATTTT	CASTERRDQPQHF
NA	TRBV7-9	TRBJ2-7	NA	TGTGCCAGCAGCTCCGAGACAGCCTACGAGCAGTACTTC	CASSSETAYEQYF
NA	TRBV11-2	TRBJ2-6	NA	TGTGCCAGCAGCTCCCGCTCTGGGGCCAACGTCCTGACTTTC	CASSSRSGANVLTF
TRBD1	TRBV4-1	TRBJ1-5	NA	TGCGCCAGCAGCCAAGGGGATACCGGGACAGTCAATCAGCCCCAGCATTTT	CASSQGDTGTVNQPQHF
TRBD2	TRBV29-1	TRBJ2-3	NA	TGCAGCGTTGATCAGCGGGAGCGTTCAGATACGCAGTATTTT	CSVDQRERSDTQYF
NA	TRBV4-2	TRBJ2-1	NA	TGTGCCAGCAGCCAAGAGGTCCTGAACGGGTCTACCTACAATGAGCAGTTCTTC	CASSQEVLNGSTYNEQFF
TRBD1	TRBV28	TRBJ1-5	once	TGTGCCAGCAGACCCGGACAGGGATATCAGCCCCAGCATTTT	CASRPGQGYQPQHF
NA	TRBV13	TRBJ1-2	NA	TGTGCCAGCAGACCGGAGGCGGGCAGGGGATTAGCTAACTATGGCTACACCTTC	CASRPEAGRGLANYGYTF
NA	TRBV29-1	TRBJ2-7	NA	TGCAGCGTGATGCAGGGGTCGCAGTACTTC	CSVMQGSQYF
NA	TRBV28	TRBJ2-4	NA	TGTGCCAGCAGCCCAGGGGTTAGTGAAAACATTCAGTACTTC	CASSPGVSENIQYF
NA	TRBV4-2	TRBJ1-4	NA	TGTGCCAGCAGCCAAGTTAACCCAACAGTGGCTAATGAAAAACTGTTTTTT	CASSQVNPTVANEKLFF
TRBD2	TRBV27	TRBJ2-2	NA	TGTGCCAGCAGTTTATGGGGAGGGAGTACCGGGGAGCTGTTTTTT	CASSLWGGSTGELFF
TRBD2	TRBV6-4	TRBJ2-1	NA	TGTGCCAGCAGTGAAACTAGCGGGAGACTTGAGCAGTTCTTC	CASSETSGRLEQFF
NA	TRBV5-1	TRBJ2-2	once	TGCGCCAGCAGTTCGGAGGGCCTGTCCGCCGGGGAGCTGTTTTTT	CASSSEGLSAGELFF
TRBD2	TRBV19	TRBJ2-7	NA	TGTGCCAGTAGTATTGCGGGACTAGGGACCTACGAGCAGTACTTC	CASSIAGLGTYEQYF
TRBD2	TRBV7-8	TRBJ2-1	NA	TGTGCCAGCAGCTTAGTTCGGGCGGGAGATAAGTACAATGAGCAGTTCTTC	CASSLVRAGDKYNEQFF
TRBD2	TRBV4-1	TRBJ2-1	large	TGCGCCAGCAGCCACACCGGGACTAGCGGCCCCAATGAGCAGTTCTTC	CASSHTGTSGPNEQFF
NA	TRBV13	TRBJ2-3	NA	TGTGCCAGCAGCCCTAAAATTTCCACTAGCACAGATACGCAGTATTTT	CASSPKISTSTDTQYF
NA	TRBV4-3	TRBJ1-2	NA	TGCGCCAGCAGCCAAGACCCGGGAAGGGGGGGTGGCTACACCTTC	CASSQDPGRGGGYTF
NA	TRBV6-6	TRBJ2-1	NA	TGTGCCAGCAGTTACCGGGACAACTCCTACAATGAGCAGTTCTTC	CASSYRDNSYNEQFF
TRBD1	TRBV7-9	TRBJ2-3	NA	TGTGCCAGCAGCCTAGACAGGGGGCTGCCAGATACGCAGTATTTT	CASSLDRGLPDTQYF
TRBD1	TRBV5-1	TRBJ2-7	NA	TGCGCCAGCAGCTCAGGGTGGGGACAGGGGACCTACGAGCAGTACTTC	CASSSGWGQGTYEQYF
NA	TRBV19	TRBJ2-1	NA	TGTGCCAGTACCCTAAGGGGCGAGCATGAGCAGTTCTTC	CASTLRGEHEQFF
NA	TRBV4-1	TRBJ1-3	NA	TGCGCCAGCAGCCAAGGGGAGGTTGGAAACACCATATATTTT	CASSQGEVGNTIYF